The clone carrying this T cell receptor (beta chain) was counted only a few times. Its specificity is not known. Trimming took 4 bases from V and 0 from J; bases not matched to a gene: 9. Looked up from germline, CDR1 is MNHNS and CDR2 is SASEGT. The CDR3 has 17 residues. Researchers prepared the TCRbeta library using unique molecular identifiers, the study reports. TCRdb ran MiXCR on the PCR reads and lists one entry per CDR3 protein. The sample contains 450,000 to 700,000 distinct CDR3 sequences, 25% to 30% of which appear only once. This record comes from a study of T-cell reconstitution after alpha-beta-depleted transplantation in children. Whole-study findings and limits: Newly produced T cells mostly provided counts and TCRbeta diversity after one year, as hyperexpanded clones declined. There were reportedly several hundred expanded graft clones from which alpha-beta T cells came about two months after transplant.

The chain uses TRBV6-1 and TRBJ1-5; TRBD1 agrees at 7 bases. The clonotype comes from a boy under two years old with Wiskott-Aldrich syndrome, due to receive a stem cell transplant. The sequences come from PBMCs, collected before TCRalphabeta/CD19-depleted stem cell transplant. Written as DNA, the CDR3 is TGTGCCAGCAGTGTTTACCACAGGGGCAATAGCAATCAGCCCCAGCATTTT. Protein: CASSVYHRGNSNQPQHF.